This entry is about one T cell receptor beta chain. The antigen remains undetermined. The sample belongs to a study of blood T cells in healthy people across ages. Study observations and caveats: The study found more naive CD4+ cells and higher diversity in long-lived than aged donors.

With a J-beta primer mix and a sample-barcoded 5' primer, a second PCR ran roughly 6 to 11 cycles. Tags on each cDNA molecule came from a template-switch adaptor with 12 random nucleotides. MiXCR, applied by TCRdb to the 5' RACE reads, yields one record per CDR3 protein. Of 450,000 to 650,000 distinct CDR3 sequences listed, less than 25% are singletons. The same sample was also studied in work on T cells of mothers and their children. That paper states: Whether pairs are related or unrelated, thymic selection shapes their TCR recombination output in much the same way.

The TCR was taken from a boy aged 5-17 years in good health. The sequencing sample was made of blood.

The CDR3 DNA sequence: TGTGCCAGCAGCCAAGACCTCGGACAGTTGAACACTGAAGCTTTCTTT. Residues: CASSQDLGQLNTEAFF. V gene TRBV14 combines with J gene TRBJ1-1; perhaps TRBD1 as D (6 bases). V lost 0 bases to trimming and J lost 0 bases, with 11 bases between them. The CDR3 consists of 16 residues. Germline V CDR1 and CDR2: SGHDN, FVKESK.